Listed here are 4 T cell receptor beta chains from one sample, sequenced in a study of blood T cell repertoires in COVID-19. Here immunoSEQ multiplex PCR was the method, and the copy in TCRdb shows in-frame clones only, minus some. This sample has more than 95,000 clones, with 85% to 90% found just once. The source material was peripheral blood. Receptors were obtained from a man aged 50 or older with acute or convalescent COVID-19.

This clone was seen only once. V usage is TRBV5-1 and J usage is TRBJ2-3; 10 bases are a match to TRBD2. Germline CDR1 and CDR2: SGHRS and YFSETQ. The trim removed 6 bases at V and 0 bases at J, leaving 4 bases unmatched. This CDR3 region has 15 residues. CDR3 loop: CASKLLAGSTDTQYF. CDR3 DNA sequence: TGCGCCAGCAAATTACTAGCGGGGAGCACAGATACGCAGTATTTT.

DNA of the CDR3: TGTGCCAGCAGAGGACTAGCGGCAGATACGCAGTATTTT. As protein: CASRGLAADTQYF. The chain has TRBV11-1 and TRBJ2-3; 10 bases are a match to TRBD2. There are 13 residues in the CDR3. Germline CDR1 is SGHAT and CDR2 is FQDESV (reference sequence). J was trimmed by 4 bases and V by 6 bases; bases with no gene match: 1. Full variable domain (rest looked up from reference TRBV11-1 and TRBJ2-3): EAEVAQSPRYKITEKSQAVAFWCDPISGHATLYWYRQILGQGPELLVQFQDESVVDDSQLPKDRFSAERLKGVDSTLKIQPAELGDSAMYLCASRGLAADTQYFGPGTRLTVL.

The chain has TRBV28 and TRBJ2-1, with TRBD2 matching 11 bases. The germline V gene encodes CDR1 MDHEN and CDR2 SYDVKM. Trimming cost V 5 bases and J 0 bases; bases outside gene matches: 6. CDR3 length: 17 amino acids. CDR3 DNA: TGTGCCAGCAGTGCCTCTAGCGGGAGGAGCTCCTACAATGAGCAGTTCTTC. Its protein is CASSASSGRSSYNEQFF.

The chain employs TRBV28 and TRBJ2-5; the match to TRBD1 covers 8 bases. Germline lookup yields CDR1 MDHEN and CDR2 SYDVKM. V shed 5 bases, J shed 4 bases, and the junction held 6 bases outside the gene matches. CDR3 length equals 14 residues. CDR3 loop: CASSLSRGRETQYF. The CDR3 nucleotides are TGTGCCAGCAGTCTATCCAGGGGGCGAGAGACCCAGTACTTC.